This T cell receptor (beta chain) derives from a study of T cell responses to AZD1222 COVID-19 vaccine. The germline CDR1 and CDR2 sequences are SGHTA and FQGTGA. Trimming stripped 4 bases from V and 6 bases from J, with 13 bases between. The CDR3 covers 14 residues. Assay: immunoSEQ multiplex PCR; the TCRdb copy retains only in-frame clones and omits some. This table holds about 120,000 clones, over 85% found once. The J gene is TRBJ1-5, the V gene TRBV7-3; possibly TRBD1 for D (6 bases). This sequence was found in an adult in good health. Sequences were derived from peripheral blood, sampled on day 0 of AZD1222 vaccination. The CDR3 region is CASSSGVRAQPQHF. The DNA of the CDR3 is TGTGCCAGCAGCTCAGGGGTGAGGGCTCAGCCCCAGCATTTT.